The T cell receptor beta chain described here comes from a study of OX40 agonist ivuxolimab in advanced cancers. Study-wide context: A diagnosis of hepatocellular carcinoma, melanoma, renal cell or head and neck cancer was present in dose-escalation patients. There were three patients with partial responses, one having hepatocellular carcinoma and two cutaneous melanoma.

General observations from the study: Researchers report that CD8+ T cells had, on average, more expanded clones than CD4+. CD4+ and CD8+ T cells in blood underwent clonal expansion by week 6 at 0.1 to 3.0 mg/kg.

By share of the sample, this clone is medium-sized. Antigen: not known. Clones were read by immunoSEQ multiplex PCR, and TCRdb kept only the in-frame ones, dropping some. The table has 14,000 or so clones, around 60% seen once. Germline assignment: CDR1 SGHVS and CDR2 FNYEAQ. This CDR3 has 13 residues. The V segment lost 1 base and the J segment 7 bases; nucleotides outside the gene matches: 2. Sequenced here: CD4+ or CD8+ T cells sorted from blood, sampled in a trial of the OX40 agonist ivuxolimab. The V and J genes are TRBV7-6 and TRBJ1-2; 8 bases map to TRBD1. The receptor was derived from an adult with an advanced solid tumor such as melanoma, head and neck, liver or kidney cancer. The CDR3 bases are TGTGCCAGCAGCTTAGAGACAGGGGTTGGCTACACCTTC. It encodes CASSLETGVGYTF.